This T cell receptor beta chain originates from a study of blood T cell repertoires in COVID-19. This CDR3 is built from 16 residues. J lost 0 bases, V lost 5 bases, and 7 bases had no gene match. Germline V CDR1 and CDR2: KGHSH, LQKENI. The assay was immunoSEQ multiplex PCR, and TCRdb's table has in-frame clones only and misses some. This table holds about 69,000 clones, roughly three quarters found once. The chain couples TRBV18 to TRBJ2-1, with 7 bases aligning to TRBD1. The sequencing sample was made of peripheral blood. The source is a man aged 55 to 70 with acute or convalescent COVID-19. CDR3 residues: CASSKSTGSSYNEQFF. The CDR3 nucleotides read TGTGCCAGCTCAAAATCGACAGGGAGCTCCTACAATGAGCAGTTCTTC.